These 20 T cell receptor beta chains came from one sample sequenced in a study of blood T cell repertoires in COVID-19. Profiling relied on immunoSEQ multiplex PCR, and the TCRdb table lists in-frame clones only, not all of them. The table has around 92,000 clones, 75% to 85% seen once. The sequenced sample was peripheral blood. These receptors all stem from a woman aged 80 or over with acute or convalescent COVID-19.

This chain connects TRBV6-2 or TRBV6-3 to TRBJ2-1, with D perhaps TRBD1 (6 bases). V dropped 2 bases and J dropped 3 bases, with 20 bases sitting between them. The CDR3 covers 18 residues. In germline, CDR1 is MNHEY, CDR2 SVGEGT. The CDR3 nucleotides read TGTGCCAGCAGTTACCCCACAGGGTCTAGCCCACTCTACAATGAGCAGTTCTTC. Translated: CASSYPTGSSPLYNEQFF.

The chain couples TRBV12-3 or TRBV12-4 to TRBJ2-7; TRBD1 aligns across 7 bases. V lost 1 base to trimming and J lost 7 bases; unmatched junction nucleotides: 4. The CDR3 is made up of 13 amino acids. CDR3: CASSLDRGREQYF. The CDR3 DNA is TGTGCCAGCAGTTTAGACAGGGGACGGGAGCAGTACTTC.

V and J are TRBV2 and TRBJ1-2; TRBD1 matches at 12 bases. The CDR3 totals 14 residues. The J segment lost 7 bases and the V segment lost 5 bases, leaving 5 bases of the junction unmatched. Germline CDR1 SNHLY, CDR2 FYNNEI. In nucleotides, the CDR3 is TGTGCCAGCAGTCGGGACAGGGGGCGAACTGGCTACACCTTC. It yields the protein CASSRDRGRTGYTF.

CDR3 residues: CASSADRGSEAFF. The CDR3 DNA reads TGTGCCAGCAGCGCTGACAGGGGCTCTGAAGCTTTCTTT. The V gene is TRBV5-6, the J gene TRBJ1-1, with TRBD1 identical over 8 bases. Germline V gives CDR1 SGHDT, CDR2 YYEEEE. With V trimmed by 4 bases and J by 6 bases, 5 bases remained unmatched. The CDR3 totals 13 residues.

The chain employs TRBV20-1 and TRBJ2-7, with 9 bases matching TRBD2. The V gene's germline CDR1 is DFQATT and CDR2 SNEGSKA (reference sequence). The CDR3 length is 14 residues. V gave up 3 bases and J gave up 2 bases; unmatched junction bases: 5. The CDR3 protein is CSASSGLAPYEQYF. The CDR3 DNA follows: TGCAGTGCTAGTTCGGGACTAGCCCCCTACGAGCAGTACTTC.

Comments on this clone: This CDR3 is also generated by other DNA sequences in the sample. The V gene is TRBV5-1, the J gene TRBJ2-2; D remains ambiguous. Germline V gives CDR1 SGHRS, CDR2 YFSETQ. The length of the CDR3 is 14 residues. V lost 2 bases and J lost 1, with 6 bases in between. The CDR3 protein is CASSFSGNTGELFF. The CDR3, as DNA: TGCGCCAGCAGCTTCTCCGGGAACACCGGGGAGCTGTTTTTT.

This chain joins TRBV5-1 and TRBJ2-1, with TRBD1 matching over 7 bases. Looked up from germline, CDR1 is SGHRS and CDR2 is YFSETQ. CDR3 length: 14 amino acids. The V gene end was trimmed by 4 bases and the J gene end by 6 bases; junction bases not matched to a gene: 7. The CDR3 nucleotides are TGCGCCAGCAGCCAAGGGACAGAGTCCAATGAGCAGTTCTTC. Translating it yields CASSQGTESNEQFF.

The rearrangement uses TRBV15 and TRBJ2-3, with 9 nucleotides matching TRBD1. CDR3 length equals 14 residues. The V gene's germline CDR1 is LNHNV and CDR2 YYDKDF (reference sequence). Trimming took 2 bases from V and 4 from J; bases not matched to a gene: 1. The CDR3 loop is CATSRRQGADTQYF. CDR3 nucleotides: TGTGCCACCAGCAGAAGACAGGGGGCAGATACGCAGTATTTT.

CDR3 coding DNA: TGCAGTGCGGACAGGTACAATGAGCAGTTCTTC. Its protein is CSADRYNEQFF. The chain couples TRBV20-1 to TRBJ2-1; 7 nucleotides align to TRBD1. Looked up from germline, CDR1 is DFQATT and CDR2 is SNEGSKA (reference sequence). V shed 6 bases, J shed 4 bases, and the junction held 0 bases outside the gene matches. The CDR3 is 11 amino acids.

The V and J genes are TRBV5-6 and TRBJ2-3, with D maybe TRBD1 (5 bases). Germline CDR1 and CDR2: SGHDT and YYEEEE. The V and J ends lost 0 bases and 6 bases respectively, with 11 bases between them. This CDR3 is 14 amino acids long. As DNA, the CDR3 is TGTGCCAGCAGCTTGGAGTGGCAGGGCGATACGCAGTATTTT. It codes for CASSLEWQGDTQYF.

The sample holds a few counts of this clone. The chain links TRBV5-6 to TRBJ2-7; D perhaps matches TRBD2 (6 bases). There are 15 residues in the CDR3. V was shortened by 1 base and J by 2 bases, with 13 bases between the two germline ends. Looked up from germline, CDR1 is SGHDT and CDR2 is YYEEEE. The CDR3 is CASSLYPSDTYEQYF. In DNA form, the CDR3 reads TGTGCCAGCAGCTTGTACCCTAGCGATACCTACGAGCAGTACTTC.

The V call is TRBV6-5, the J call TRBJ1-2, with unresolved D. CDR3 size: 14 residues. Trimming stripped 2 bases from V and 0 bases from J, with 7 bases between. CDR1 and CDR2 from the germline V gene are MNHEY and SVGAGI. CDR3 in amino acids: CASSYQNANYGYTF. The CDR3 nucleotides are TGTGCCAGCAGTTACCAGAACGCTAACTATGGCTACACCTTC.

The chain employs TRBV10-3 and TRBJ2-5, with 7 bases matching TRBD2. Germline loops: CDR1 ENHRY, CDR2 SYGVKD. The CDR3 sequence is 13 residues long. After removal of 10 bases from V and 5 bases from J, the junction contained 10 bases not matched to a gene. The CDR3 sequence is CASAPGGRETQYF. CDR3 nucleotide sequence: TGTGCCAGCGCCCCGGGGGGTCGGGAGACCCAGTACTTC.

The chain joins TRBV12-3 or TRBV12-4 to TRBJ1-2; the D gene is possibly TRBD1 (5 bases). CDR3 size: 13 residues. V lost 5 bases and J lost 7, with 14 bases in between. The CDR3 nucleotides are TGTGCCAGCAGTATTCAGGGCAGGACTGGCTACACCTTC. Translation gives CASSIQGRTGYTF.

The chain uses TRBV21-1 and TRBJ2-1; the table gives TRBD2 as D, unverified against the DNA. TRBV21-1 is deemed a pseudogene. The CDR3 covers 22 residues. Written as DNA, the CDR3 is TGTGCCAGCACCGCTACTGCCCTGGGACTAGCTGGGCCGTCATACTCCTACAATGAGCAGTTCTTC. Translating gives CASTATALGLAGPSYSYNEQFF.

The chain carries TRBV6-2 or TRBV6-3 and TRBJ2-3; no reliable D call. The CDR3 loop spans 13 amino acids. Trimming took 2 bases from V and 3 from J, leaving 6 bases between them. Germline CDR1 MNHEY, CDR2 SVGEGT. The CDR3 DNA follows: TGTGCCAGCAGTTACCAGCGAACAGATACGCAGTATTTT. Translated: CASSYQRTDTQYF.

This clone was recorded a few times. The V gene is TRBV19, the J gene TRBJ2-1; TRBD2 aligns across 8 bases. The trim removed 4 bases at V and 3 bases at J, leaving 8 bases unmatched. Germline loops: CDR1 LNHDA, CDR2 SQIVND (reference sequence). This CDR3 is 16 amino acids long. Here the CDR3 reads CASSSDGRAFYNEQFF. CDR3 coding DNA: TGTGCCAGTAGTAGCGACGGGAGGGCATTCTACAATGAGCAGTTCTTC.

The rearrangement joins TRBV7-9 to TRBJ1-2, with 10 bases aligning to TRBD1. The trim removed 5 bases at V and 1 base at J, leaving 1 base unmatched. The CDR3 consists of 14 residues. Germline-derived CDR1 and CDR2 are SEHNR and FQNEAQ (reference sequence). The CDR3: CASSGQGGNYGYTF. CDR3 nucleotides: TGTGCCAGCAGCGGACAGGGGGGTAACTATGGCTACACCTTC.

The V and J genes are TRBV7-2 and TRBJ2-5, with D possibly TRBD2 on 6 matching bases. CDR1 is SGHTA and CDR2 is FQGNSA in the germline V gene. This CDR3 comprises 13 residues. Trimming cost V 2 bases and J 2 bases, with 6 bases left between them. CDR3 sequence (DNA): TGTGCCAGCAGCTTACGGGGGCAAGAGACCCAGTACTTC. It yields the protein CASSLRGQETQYF.

The chain links TRBV19 to TRBJ2-1; TRBD2 matches 10 bases. In germline, CDR1 is LNHDA, CDR2 SQIVND (reference sequence). The CDR3 covers 14 residues. J gave up 8 bases and V 5 bases, and 6 bases lay outside the gene matches. The CDR3 sequence: CASSVGLAKDEQFF. CDR3 DNA sequence: TGTGCCAGTAGTGTGGGACTAGCGAAGGATGAGCAGTTCTTC.